The clone carrying this TCR beta chain has only a few counts. The record originates from a study of T cell responses to AZD1222 COVID-19 vaccine. This CDR3 is built from 15 residues. Germline CDR1 is SEHNR and CDR2 is FQNEAQ (reference sequence). Trimming shortened V by 0 bases and J by 7 bases, and 10 bases separated the two germline ends. Only in-frame clones appear in the TCRdb table, and some are missing; sequencing was by immunoSEQ multiplex PCR. The data show roughly 120,000 clones, roughly 88% seen once. This sample comprised peripheral blood, obtained on day 0 of AZD1222 vaccination. The chain has TRBV7-9 and TRBJ1-6; unclear D gene. This clonotype was sampled from an adult in good health. The chain's CDR3 is CASSLADPANSPLHF. The CDR3 region has the DNA TGTGCCAGCAGCTTAGCGGACCCCGCCAATTCACCCCTCCACTTT.